The clone carrying this T cell receptor (beta chain) was seen a few times. Its antigen is currently unknown. The data belong to a study of beta chain features in type 1 diabetes. Investigators reverse transcribed all isolated RNA, so they sequenced expressed TCRB transcripts. Some clones are missing from TCRdb's copy, which holds only in-frame ones; the method was immunoSEQ multiplex PCR. The sample records under 200,000 clones, around 8.4% being singletons. Study results and limitations: Patients' naive, central memory and Treg TCRB repertoires seemed closer to one another than those of healthy donors. TCRB CDR3s from Type 1 diabetes patients were moderately but significantly shorter in all four CD4+ subsets.

The ends were cut back, 6 bases at V and 6 bases at J, with 15 bases in the middle. Per germline, CDR1 MRHNA and CDR2 SNTAGT. The CDR3 contains 14 residues. This sequence originates from a woman in her late teens or twenties with type 1 diabetes. Sequenced input: central memory CD4+ T cells from blood. The V call is TRBV6-4, the J call TRBJ2-1; a possible D gene is TRBD1 (7 bases). CDR3 in DNA: TGTGCCAGCAGCCGACAGGGAGGAAGCAATGAGCAGTTCTTC. It specifies CASSRQGGSNEQFF.